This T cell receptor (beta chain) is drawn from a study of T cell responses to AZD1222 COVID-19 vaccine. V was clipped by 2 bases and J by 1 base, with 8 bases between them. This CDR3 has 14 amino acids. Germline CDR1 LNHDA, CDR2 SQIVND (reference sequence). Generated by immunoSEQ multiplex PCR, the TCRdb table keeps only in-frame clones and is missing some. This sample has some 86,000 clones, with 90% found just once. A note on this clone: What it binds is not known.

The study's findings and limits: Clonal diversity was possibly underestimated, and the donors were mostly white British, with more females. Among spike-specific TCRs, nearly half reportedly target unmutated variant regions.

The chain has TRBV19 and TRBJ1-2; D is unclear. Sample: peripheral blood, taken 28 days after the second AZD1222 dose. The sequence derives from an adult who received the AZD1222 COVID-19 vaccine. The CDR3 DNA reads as TGTGCCAGTAGTATAAGTTTACTTAACTATGGCTACACCTTC. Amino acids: CASSISLLNYGYTF. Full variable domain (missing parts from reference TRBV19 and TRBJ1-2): DGGITQSPKYLFRKEGQNVTLSCEQNLNHDAMYWYRQDPGQGLRLIYYSQIVNDFQKGDIAEGYSVSREKKESFPLTVTSAQKNPTAFYLCASSISLLNYGYTFGSGTRLTVV.